The 26 T cell receptor beta chains below come from one sample, sequenced in a study of shared clonotypes between healthy human individuals. Assay used: immunoSEQ multiplex PCR; TCRdb lists only in-frame clones, some missing. Among about 79,000 clones listed, 62% were seen once. The source material was memory CD8+ T cells sorted from blood. The subset here: CD45RO+ cells pooled with CCR7-negative TemRA cells. The receptors stem from a man aged 30-40 years in good health.

The chain recombines TRBV6-1 with TRBJ2-5, with D uncertain. The CDR3 has 14 residues. The germline V and J ends were trimmed by 1 base and 5 bases, with 11 bases remaining between them. Germline CDR1 and CDR2: MNHNS and SASEGT. CDR3 residues: CASSEGFQVETQYF. The DNA of the CDR3 is TGTGCCAGCAGTGAAGGATTCCAGGTGGAGACCCAGTACTTC.

The chain uses TRBV9 and TRBJ1-1; TRBD1 might be the D (6 bases). Germline CDR1 is SGDLS and CDR2 is YYNGEE. The CDR3 is 17 amino acids. Deletions cut 4 bases from V and 6 bases from J, with 25 bases between. CDR3 bases: TGTGCCAGCAGCCTCAAAGGGGGTTTGGGCCTTAACGCTGAAGCTTTCTTT. Amino acids: CASSLKGGLGLNAEAFF.

The chain has TRBV27 and TRBJ1-4; possibly TRBD1 for D (5 bases). Germline V gene data show CDR1 as MNHEY and CDR2 as SMNVEV (reference sequence). The CDR3 spans 14 residues. The V gene lost 3 bases and the J gene lost 6 bases, with 11 bases spanning the gap. The CDR3 is CASSFSQGHEKLFF. The CDR3 region has the DNA TGTGCCAGCAGTTTTTCCCAGGGTCATGAAAAACTGTTTTTT. The complete variable domain, with remaining parts taken from reference TRBV27 and TRBJ1-4, reads EAQVTQNPRYLITVTGKKLTVTCSQNMNHEYMSWYRQDPGLGLRQIYYSMNVEVTDKGDVPEGYKVSRKEKRNFPLILESPSPNQTSLYFCASSFSQGHEKLFFGSGTQLSVL.

The chain carries TRBV6-1 and TRBJ2-5; D tentatively fits TRBD1 or TRBD2 (5 bases each). Germline V CDR1 and CDR2: MNHNS, SASEGT. The V gene lost 6 bases and the J gene lost 5 bases, with 13 bases spanning the gap. The CDR3 is 13 amino acids. The CDR3 bases are TGTGCCAGCAGGGGGGTAGGCAGCGAGACCCAGTACTTC. Its protein is CASRGVGSETQYF.

The V and J genes are TRBV7-9 and TRBJ2-3; 14 bases fit TRBD2. Losses at the gene ends were 3 bases for V and 4 bases for J; bases not matched to a gene: 6. CDR1 and CDR2 from the germline V gene are SEHNR and FQNEAQ (reference sequence). The CDR3 extends over 17 amino acids. The CDR3 DNA follows: TGTGCCAGCAGCTTCCCGGGACTAGCGGGAGAAGCAGATACGCAGTATTTT. As protein: CASSFPGLAGEADTQYF.

The CDR3 nucleotides read TGTGCCAGCAGTAACGGACCTAGCGCCTACGAGCAGTACTTC. It yields the protein CASSNGPSAYEQYF. The chain is built from TRBV5-4 and TRBJ2-7; TRBD2 is a possible D gene (6 bases). Germline V gene sequence: CDR1 SGHNT, CDR2 YYREEE (reference sequence). This CDR3 contains 14 residues. V lost 5 bases and J lost 2, with 14 bases in between.

The chain is built from TRBV25-1 and TRBJ2-3; D is possibly TRBD1 (6 bases). CDR3 length: 13 residues. Germline loops: CDR1 MGHDK, CDR2 SYGVNS. V was pared by 2 bases and J by 3 bases, with 6 bases between. The CDR3 sequence is CASSEQGTDTQYF. CDR3 DNA: TGTGCCAGCAGTGAACAGGGGACAGATACGCAGTATTTT. The whole variable domain, remainder taken from reference TRBV25-1 and TRBJ2-3, is EADIYQTPRYLVIGTGKKITLECSQTMGHDKMYWYQQDPGMELHLIHYSYGVNSTEKGDLSSESTVSRIRTEHFPLTLESARPSHTSQYLCASSEQGTDTQYFGPGTRLTVL.

The V and J genes are TRBV29-1 and TRBJ2-7; D assignment may be TRBD1 or TRBD2 (5 bases each). This CDR3 spans 13 amino acids. CDR1 and CDR2 (germline): SQVTM, ANQGSEA. CDR3 bases: TGCAGTGCTTGGGACCGAAGATCGAGGGAGCAGTACTTC. As protein: CSAWDRRSREQYF.

The table lists this clone with a few counts. V is TRBV28 and J is TRBJ2-5; 7 nucleotides agree with TRBD2. This CDR3 has 17 residues. CDR1 and CDR2 (germline): MDHEN, SYDVKM. With V trimmed by 4 bases and J by 5 bases, 16 bases remained unmatched. Here the CDR3 DNA reads TGTGCCAGCAGTTCGCGGCGGGAGTGGGTAAAAACGGAGACCCAGTACTTC. Protein sequence: CASSSRREWVKTETQYF.

This clone was observed many times. This chain joins TRBV11-2 and TRBJ2-7; the D gene is possibly TRBD2 (5 bases). Trimming removed 1 base at V and 1 base at J, with 8 bases between. CDR1 is SGHAT and CDR2 is FQNNGV in the germline V gene. The CDR3 loop spans 14 amino acids. Written as DNA, the CDR3 is TGTGCCAGCAGCTTAGGGACTGCTTCCTACGAGCAGTACTTC. It yields the protein CASSLGTASYEQYF.

V is TRBV27 and J is TRBJ2-7; 7 bases match TRBD2. The V and J ends lost 6 bases and 6 bases, in that order; junction bases with no gene match: 5. The germline CDR1 and CDR2 sequences are MNHEY and SMNVEV (reference sequence). There are 12 residues in the CDR3. The CDR3 bases are TGTGCCAGCAGCAGACTAGCAGGCGAGCAGTACTTC. Encoded protein: CASSRLAGEQYF.

This clone has only one observation. The chain links TRBV27 to TRBJ2-1, with 7 nucleotides matching TRBD2. Unmatched junction bases numbered 6, after V lost 7 bases and J lost 0 bases. The CDR3 has 15 residues. The germline V gene encodes CDR1 MNHEY and CDR2 SMNVEV (reference sequence). The CDR3 sequence: CASNPAGLSYNEQFF. The CDR3 coding sequence is TGTGCCAGCAACCCAGCGGGACTCTCCTACAATGAGCAGTTCTTC.

The V call is TRBV27, the J call TRBJ2-7; 9 bases align to TRBD1. This CDR3 is 15 amino acids long. Germline V gives CDR1 MNHEY, CDR2 SMNVEV (reference sequence). V was pared by 2 bases and J by 2 bases, with 4 bases of the junction left unmatched. This chain's CDR3 is CASSLLGQGAYEQYF. The CDR3 nucleotides read TGTGCCAGCAGTTTACTGGGACAGGGAGCCTACGAGCAGTACTTC.

V and J are TRBV4-1 and TRBJ2-3; no definite D call. The CDR3 runs 13 residues. V gave up 2 bases and J gave up 5 bases, with 8 bases separating them. The germline CDR1 and CDR2 sequences are MGHRA and YSYEKL. CDR3 DNA: TGCGCCAGCAGCCAAACAGCCATAGATACGCAGTATTTT. This encodes CASSQTAIDTQYF.

This clone was seen more than once but under ten times. The chain carries TRBV27 and TRBJ1-1; 8 bases are a match to TRBD1. The CDR3 has 15 amino acids. From germline, CDR1 is MNHEY and CDR2 SMNVEV (reference sequence). The V segment lost 2 bases and the J segment 5 bases; nucleotides outside the gene matches: 7. Here the CDR3 reads CASSLVRGLTTEAFF. CDR3 DNA sequence: TGTGCCAGCAGTTTAGTCAGGGGGCTAACGACTGAAGCTTTCTTT.

This sequence joins TRBV7-9 and TRBJ1-2; tentatively, D is TRBD1 (6 bases). This CDR3 is built from 13 residues. V was pared by 6 bases and J by 5 bases, with 13 bases between. Germline V gene sequence: CDR1 SEHNR, CDR2 FQNEAQ (reference sequence). CDR3 coding DNA: TGTGCCAGCAGTCCCGGGACAAATTATGGCTACACCTTC. Amino acid sequence: CASSPGTNYGYTF.

This clone was recorded a few times. The V and J genes are TRBV25-1 and TRBJ2-5; TRBD2 is a possible D gene (6 bases). Germline CDR1 MGHDK, CDR2 SYGVNS. The CDR3 runs 14 residues. Trimming removed 5 bases from V and 1 base from J, with 11 bases in between. CDR3 coding DNA: TGTGCCAGCAGTTGGGGGGTCATCCAAGAGACCCAGTACTTC. Amino acids: CASSWGVIQETQYF.

This rearrangement joins TRBV2 to TRBJ1-2; unclear D gene. Germline CDR1 SNHLY, CDR2 FYNNEI. The CDR3 spans 13 residues. Trimming left V 5 bases short and J 0 bases short, with 7 bases between. CDR3 coding DNA: TGTGCCAGCAGTTGGACTTCTAACTATGGCTACACCTTC. It is translated as CASSWTSNYGYTF.

The V and J genes are TRBV9 and TRBJ2-1; 12 bases are a match to TRBD2. Germline assignment: CDR1 SGDLS and CDR2 YYNGEE. Trimming at V came to 2 bases and at J to 7 bases, leaving 10 bases not matched to a gene. The CDR3 consists of 17 residues. The DNA for the CDR3 is TGTGCCAGCAGCGTGACGGCTAGCGGGAGGGCCATGAATGAGCAGTTCTTC. Amino acids: CASSVTASGRAMNEQFF.

In this sample, this clone turned up a few times. The rearrangement links TRBV28 to TRBJ2-5; 7 nucleotides align to TRBD2. Germline CDR1 and CDR2: MDHEN and SYDVKM. Germline trimming cut 3 bases from V and 5 bases from J; bases unmatched to any gene: 9. The length of the CDR3 is 15 residues. The CDR3 sequence: CASSFGAGVGETQYF. CDR3 DNA: TGTGCCAGCAGTTTCGGGGCGGGAGTAGGTGAGACCCAGTACTTC.

The chain couples TRBV30 to TRBJ2-1; D gene unclear. Trimming stripped 1 base from V and 10 bases from J, with 11 bases between. This CDR3 contains 12 residues. CDR1 and CDR2 (germline): GTSNPN, SVGIG (reference sequence). The CDR3 bases are TGTGCCTGGAGTGATATGGGTTCCGAGCAGTTCTTC. Protein: CAWSDMGSEQFF.

This clone showed up many times. The V gene is TRBV9, the J gene TRBJ2-7; D assignment may be TRBD1 or TRBD2 (5 bases each). The germline V and J ends were trimmed by 7 bases and 0 bases, with 14 bases remaining between them. This CDR3 has 14 amino acids. Germline CDR1 is SGDLS and CDR2 is YYNGEE. Written as DNA, the CDR3 is TGTGCCAGCGGATCCGGGACGAGCTCCTACGAGCAGTACTTC. Its translation: CASGSGTSSYEQYF.

Remarks on this clone: A much larger clone sits a single nucleotide away, making a read error possible. The rearrangement joins TRBV6-6 to TRBJ2-2; D remains ambiguous. Trimming took 0 bases from V and 2 from J, leaving 1 base between them. This CDR3 is built from 13 residues. Germline CDR1 and CDR2: MNHNY and SVGAGI (reference sequence). The CDR3: CASSYSNTGELFF. The CDR3 DNA follows: TGTGCCAGCAGTTACTCAAACACCGGGGAGCTGTTTTTT.

This clone was seen once. The chain uses TRBV30 and TRBJ1-5, with a possible D match to TRBD1 (5 bases). This CDR3 spans 16 amino acids. Trimming took 0 bases from V and 0 from J, leaving 12 bases between them. CDR1 is GTSNPN, CDR2 SVGIG, per germline (reference sequence). The CDR3 bases are TGTGCCTGGAGTGTTTCGGTGGGGGTTAGCAATCAGCCCCAGCATTTT. Its translation: CAWSVSVGVSNQPQHF. Drawing the rest from reference TRBV30 and TRBJ1-5, the complete variable domain is SQTIHQWPATLVQPVGSPLSLECTVEGTSNPNLYWYRQAAGRGLQLLFYSVGIGQISSEVPQNLSASRPQDRQFILSSKKLLLSDSGFYLCAWSVSVGVSNQPQHFGDGTRLSIL.

The chain recombines TRBV5-1 with TRBJ1-2; maybe TRBD1 (6 bases). This CDR3 comprises 14 residues. Germline-derived CDR1 and CDR2 are SGHRS and YFSETQ. V lost 0 bases to trimming and J lost 8 bases, with 14 bases between them. The CDR3 protein is CASSLGTPGVGYTF. The CDR3 bases are TGCGCCAGCAGCTTGGGAACGCCAGGGGTCGGCTACACCTTC.

The count of this clone is one. This chain connects TRBV6-4 to TRBJ2-3; TRBD1 is a possible D gene (6 bases). Trimming pared 6 bases from V and 0 bases from J, leaving 13 bases between. This CDR3 spans 15 amino acids. The V gene's germline CDR1 is MRHNA and CDR2 SNTAGT. The CDR3 DNA reads TGTGCCAGCAGACAGGGTACTACTAGCACAGATACGCAGTATTTT. Translating gives CASRQGTTSTDTQYF.